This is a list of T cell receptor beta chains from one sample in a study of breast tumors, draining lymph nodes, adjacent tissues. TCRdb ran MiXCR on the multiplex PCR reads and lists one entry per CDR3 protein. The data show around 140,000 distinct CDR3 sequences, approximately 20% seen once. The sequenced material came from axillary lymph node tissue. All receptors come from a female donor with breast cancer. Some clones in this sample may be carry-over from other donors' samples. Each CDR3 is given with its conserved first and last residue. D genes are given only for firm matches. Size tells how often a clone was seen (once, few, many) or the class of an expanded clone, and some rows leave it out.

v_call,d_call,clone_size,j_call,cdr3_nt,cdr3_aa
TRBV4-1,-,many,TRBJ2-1,TGCGCCAGCAGCCAAGATCGTTCAGCCTCCTACAATGAGCAGTTCTTC,CASSQDRSASYNEQFF
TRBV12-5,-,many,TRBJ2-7,TGTGCTAGTGGTTTGCCATCACGGGAGCAGTACTTC,CASGLPSREQYF
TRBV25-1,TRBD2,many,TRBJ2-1,TGTGCCAGCAGTGGATGGACTAGCTTGGGTGAGCAGTTCTTC,CASSGWTSLGEQFF
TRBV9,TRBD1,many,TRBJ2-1,TGTGCCAGCAGCGTCACCGGGACAGGTTTTTACAATGAGCAGTTCTTC,CASSVTGTGFYNEQFF
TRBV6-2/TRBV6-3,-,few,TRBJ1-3,TGTGCCAGCAGGGGGACGAGCTCTGGAAACACCATATATTTT,CASRGTSSGNTIYF
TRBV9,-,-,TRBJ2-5,TGTGCCAGCAGCGTAGGTATCCACGAGACCCAGTACTTC,CASSVGIHETQYF
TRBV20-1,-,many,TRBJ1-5,TGCAGTGCTAATAAGGGCCCCTCGGAGCCCCAGCATTTT,CSANKGPSEPQHF
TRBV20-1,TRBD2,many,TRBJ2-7,TGCAGTGCTAGAGATCCGCCTAGCGGGAGGTACGAGCAGTACTTC,CSARDPPSGRYEQYF
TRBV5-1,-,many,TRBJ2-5,TGCGCCAGCAGCTTAGGCGGGACGGAGACCCAGTACTTC,CASSLGGTETQYF
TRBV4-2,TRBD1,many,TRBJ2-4,TGTGCCAGCAGCCAAGATGGGCCGGATGGGCAGGGGGATATTCAGTACTTC,CASSQDGPDGQGDIQYF
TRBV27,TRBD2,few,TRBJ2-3,TGTGCCAGCAGTTTACTGGCTAGCGGGAGGGCCAGCACAGATACGCAGTATTTT,CASSLLASGRASTDTQYF
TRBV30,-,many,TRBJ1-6,TGTGCCTGCCGTCGGGGTAACTATTCACCCCTCCACTTT,CACRRGNYSPLHF
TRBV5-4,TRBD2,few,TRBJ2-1,TGTGCCAGCAGCTTGAGGCTAGCGGACTACAATGAGCAGTTCTTC,CASSLRLADYNEQFF
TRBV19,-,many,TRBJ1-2,TGTGCCAGTAGTATAGAGGGCAGATTTTTGAGGGGCTACACCTTC,CASSIEGRFLRGYTF
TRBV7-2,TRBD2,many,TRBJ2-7,TGTGCCAGCAGCTTACGTCAAGCGGGAGGGCCCAGTAAGACCTACGAGCAGTACTTC,CASSLRQAGGPSKTYEQYF
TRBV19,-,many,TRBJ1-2,TGTGCCAGTAGTATAGGACATGGGGGCCACCAGGGCTACACCTTC,CASSIGHGGHQGYTF
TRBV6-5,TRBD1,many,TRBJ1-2,TGTGCCAGCAGTCCGCAGACAGGGGCCATCTATGGCTACACCTTC,CASSPQTGAIYGYTF
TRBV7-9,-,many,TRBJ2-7,TGTGCCAGCAGCTCCGGTGCCCCAGGATCCAATATTTTTTCCTACGAGCAGTACTTC,CASSSGAPGSNIFSYEQYF
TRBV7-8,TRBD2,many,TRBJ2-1,TGTGCCAGCAGCCTAGGGCGACTAGCGGACTACAATGAGCAGTTCTTC,CASSLGRLADYNEQFF
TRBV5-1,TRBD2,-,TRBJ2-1,TGCGCCAGCAGACCCCTTCAGGGACTAGCGGGAGGGCCCCATGAGCAGTTCTTC,CASRPLQGLAGGPHEQFF
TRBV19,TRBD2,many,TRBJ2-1,TGTGCCAGTAGCACCGGGACTAGCAGAATGGGTGAGCAGTTCTTC,CASSTGTSRMGEQFF
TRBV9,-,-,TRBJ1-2,TGTGCCAGCAGCGTAGCTACAGCTCCCTCCCCCGGGCTCTATGGCTACACCTTC,CASSVATAPSPGLYGYTF
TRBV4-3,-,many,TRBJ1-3,TGCGCCAGCAGCCAAGATCAAAGCTCTGGAAACACCATATATTTT,CASSQDQSSGNTIYF
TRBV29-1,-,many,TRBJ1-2,TGCAGCGTTGAACGTCAGGAGACGGGCTATGGCTACACCTTC,CSVERQETGYGYTF
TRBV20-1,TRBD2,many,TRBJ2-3,TGCAGTGCTACTTTAGCGGGAGGTCCCACAGATACGCAGTATTTT,CSATLAGGPTDTQYF
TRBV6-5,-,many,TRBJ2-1,TGTGCCAGCAGCCAAGCGGCAGGGCCTTACAATGAGCAGTTCTTC,CASSQAAGPYNEQFF
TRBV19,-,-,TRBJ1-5,TGTGCCAGTAGTCGGGGGGCAGGGGAGGTGAACAATCAGCCCCAGCATTTT,CASSRGAGEVNNQPQHF
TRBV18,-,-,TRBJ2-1,TGTGCCAGCTCACCGAGGGGGGGGGACTACAATGAGCAGTTCTTC,CASSPRGGDYNEQFF
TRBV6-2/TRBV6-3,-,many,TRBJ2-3,TGTGCCAGCAGTTCTGAGGACACTGGAACAGATACGCAGTATTTT,CASSSEDTGTDTQYF
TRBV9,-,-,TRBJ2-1,TGTGCCAGCAGCGCCTCCCCTCGATCTAGCTCCCATGAGCAGTCCTTC,CASSASPRSSSHEQSF
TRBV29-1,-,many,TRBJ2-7,TGCAGCGTGGGACATACCTCCTACGAGCAGTACTTC,CSVGHTSYEQYF
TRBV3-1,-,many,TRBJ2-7,TGTGCCAGCAGCCGTTACATCCTTGCGGGTGACTACGAGCAGTACTTC,CASSRYILAGDYEQYF
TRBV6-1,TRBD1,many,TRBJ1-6,TGTGCCAGCAGTGAAGCGGGACAGGGGGTCTCACCCCTCCACTTT,CASSEAGQGVSPLHF
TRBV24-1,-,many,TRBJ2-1,TGTGCCACCAGTGAAGGGACGTTCTACAATGAGCAGTTCTTC,CATSEGTFYNEQFF
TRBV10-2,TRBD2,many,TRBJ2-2,TGCGCCAGCAGTAGCGGGAGCCCGAACACCGGGGAGCTGTTTTTT,CASSSGSPNTGELFF
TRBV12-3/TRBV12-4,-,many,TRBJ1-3,TGTGCCAGCAGTTTACTTGTCGGACAGAGCTCTGGAAACACCATATATTTT,CASSLLVGQSSGNTIYF
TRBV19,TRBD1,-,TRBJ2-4,TGTGCCAGTGTGGACAGGGGGGCTTACATTCAGTACTTC,CASVDRGAYIQYF
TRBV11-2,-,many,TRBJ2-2,TGTGCCAGCAGCTTAGCGGCCGGGGAGCTGTTTTTT,CASSLAAGELFF
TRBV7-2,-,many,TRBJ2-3,TGTGCCAGCAGCAAAGCACAGGGTCTCACAGATACGCAGTATTTT,CASSKAQGLTDTQYF
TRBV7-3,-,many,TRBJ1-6,TGTGCCAGCAGCTTACACGGCGATTCACCCCTCCACTTT,CASSLHGDSPLHF
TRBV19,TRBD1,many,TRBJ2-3,TGTGCCAGTAACTCGGACAGGGGGCTCCCAGATACGCAGTATTTT,CASNSDRGLPDTQYF
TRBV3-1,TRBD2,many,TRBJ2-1,TGTGCCAGCAGCCAAGGAGCGGGAGCGTACAATGAGCAGTTCTTC,CASSQGAGAYNEQFF
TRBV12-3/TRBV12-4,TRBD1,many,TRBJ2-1,TGTGCCAGCAGTGGACAGGGGGCCTACAATGAGCAGTTCTTC,CASSGQGAYNEQFF
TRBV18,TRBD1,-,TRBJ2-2,TGTGCCAGCTCACCGCCCGGGACAGCGAACACCGGGGAGCTGTTTTTT,CASSPPGTANTGELFF
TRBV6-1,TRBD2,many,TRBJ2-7,TGTGCCACAGGACTAGCGGGAGGATCCTACGAGCAGTACTTC,CATGLAGGSYEQYF
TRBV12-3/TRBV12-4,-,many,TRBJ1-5,TGTGCCAGCAGTTTAGAAGTCAGGTGGGATCAGCCCCAGCATTTT,CASSLEVRWDQPQHF